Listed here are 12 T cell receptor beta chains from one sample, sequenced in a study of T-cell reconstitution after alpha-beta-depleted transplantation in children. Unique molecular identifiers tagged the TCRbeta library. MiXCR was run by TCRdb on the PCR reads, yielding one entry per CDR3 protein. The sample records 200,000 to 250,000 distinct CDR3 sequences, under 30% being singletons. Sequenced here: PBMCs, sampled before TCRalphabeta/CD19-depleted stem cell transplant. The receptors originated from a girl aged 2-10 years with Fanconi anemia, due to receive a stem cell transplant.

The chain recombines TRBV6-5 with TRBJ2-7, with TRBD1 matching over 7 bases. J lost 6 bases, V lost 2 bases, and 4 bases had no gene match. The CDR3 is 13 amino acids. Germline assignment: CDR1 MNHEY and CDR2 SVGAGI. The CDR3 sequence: CASSYQWTGEQYF. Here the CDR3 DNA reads TGTGCCAGCAGTTACCAATGGACAGGCGAGCAGTACTTC.

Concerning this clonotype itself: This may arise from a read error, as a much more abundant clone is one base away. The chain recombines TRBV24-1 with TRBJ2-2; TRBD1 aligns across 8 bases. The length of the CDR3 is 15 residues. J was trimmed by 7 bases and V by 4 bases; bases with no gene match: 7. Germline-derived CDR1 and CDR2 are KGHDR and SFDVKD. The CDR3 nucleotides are TGTGCCACCAGTGACCCGGTACAGGGGGACGGGGAGCTGTTTTTT. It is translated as CATSDPVQGDGELFF.

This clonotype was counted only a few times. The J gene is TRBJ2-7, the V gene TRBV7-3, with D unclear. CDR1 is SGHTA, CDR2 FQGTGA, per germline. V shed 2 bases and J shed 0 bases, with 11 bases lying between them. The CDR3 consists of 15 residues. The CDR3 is CASSLGRVSSYEQYF. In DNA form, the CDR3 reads TGTGCCAGCAGCTTAGGTCGTGTTAGCTCCTACGAGCAGTACTTC.

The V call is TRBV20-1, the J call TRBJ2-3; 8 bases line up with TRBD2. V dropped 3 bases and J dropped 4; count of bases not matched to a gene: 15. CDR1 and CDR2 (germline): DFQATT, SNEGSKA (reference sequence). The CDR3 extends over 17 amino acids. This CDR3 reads CSASLPTGGPEPDTQYF. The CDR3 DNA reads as TGCAGTGCTAGCTTGCCAACGGGAGGGCCGGAGCCAGATACGCAGTATTTT.

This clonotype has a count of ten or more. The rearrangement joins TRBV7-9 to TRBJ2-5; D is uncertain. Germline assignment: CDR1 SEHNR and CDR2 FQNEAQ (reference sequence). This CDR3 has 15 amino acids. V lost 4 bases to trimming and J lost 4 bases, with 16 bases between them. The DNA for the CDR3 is TGTGCCAGCAGCTCAACCGGGCCTCGGTCAGAGACCCAGTACTTC. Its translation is CASSSTGPRSETQYF.

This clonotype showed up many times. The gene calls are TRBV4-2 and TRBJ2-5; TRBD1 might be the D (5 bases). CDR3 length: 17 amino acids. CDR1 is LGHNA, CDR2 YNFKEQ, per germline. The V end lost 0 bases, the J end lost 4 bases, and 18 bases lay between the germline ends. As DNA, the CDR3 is TGTGCCAGCAGCCAAGATTTTTTCGACGTAGGGGTAGAGACCCAGTACTTC. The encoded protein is CASSQDFFDVGVETQYF.

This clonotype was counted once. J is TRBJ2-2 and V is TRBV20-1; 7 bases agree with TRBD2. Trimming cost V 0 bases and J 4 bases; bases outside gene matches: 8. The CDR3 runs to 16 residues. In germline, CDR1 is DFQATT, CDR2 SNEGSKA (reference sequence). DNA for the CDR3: TGCAGTGCTAGAGATGCGGGGGTGGGGGGCACCGGGGAGCTGTTTTTT. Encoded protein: CSARDAGVGGTGELFF.

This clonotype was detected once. The CDR3 protein is CSARETSGGEQYF. The CDR3 bases are TGCAGTGCTAGGGAGACTAGCGGGGGCGAGCAGTACTTC. The genes are TRBV20-1 and TRBJ2-7; 12 bases are a match to TRBD2. The CDR3 contains 13 residues. In germline, CDR1 is DFQATT, CDR2 SNEGSKA (reference sequence). With V trimmed by 3 bases and J by 6 bases, 3 bases remained unmatched.

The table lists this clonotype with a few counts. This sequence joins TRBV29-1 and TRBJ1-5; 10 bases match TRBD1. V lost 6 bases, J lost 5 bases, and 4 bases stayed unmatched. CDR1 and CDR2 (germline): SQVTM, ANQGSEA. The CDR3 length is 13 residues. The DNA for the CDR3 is TGCAGCGTCTCCGGGACAGGGGATCAGCCCCAGCATTTT. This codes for CSVSGTGDQPQHF.

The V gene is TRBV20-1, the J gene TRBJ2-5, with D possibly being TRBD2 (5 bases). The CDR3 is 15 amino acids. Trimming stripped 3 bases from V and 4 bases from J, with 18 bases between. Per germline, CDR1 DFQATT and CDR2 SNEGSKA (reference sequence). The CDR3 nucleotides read TGCAGTGCTAGTCGCCGGGTAGGAGGTCCAGAGACCCAGTACTTC. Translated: CSASRRVGGPETQYF.

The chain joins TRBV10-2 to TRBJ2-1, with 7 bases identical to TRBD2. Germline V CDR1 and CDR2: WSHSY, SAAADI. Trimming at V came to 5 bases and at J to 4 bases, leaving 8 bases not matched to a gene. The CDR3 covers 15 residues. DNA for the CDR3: TGCGCCAGCAGTCGGGTAGGCGGGAGTTACAATGAGCAGTTCTTC. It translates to CASSRVGGSYNEQFF.

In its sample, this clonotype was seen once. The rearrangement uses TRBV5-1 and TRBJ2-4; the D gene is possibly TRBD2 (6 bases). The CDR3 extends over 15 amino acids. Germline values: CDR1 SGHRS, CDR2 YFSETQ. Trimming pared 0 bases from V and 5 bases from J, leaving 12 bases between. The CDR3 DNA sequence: TGCGCCAGCAGCTTGGCGTTGCGGGAAGAAAACATTCAGTACTTC. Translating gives CASSLALREENIQYF.